These 21 T cell receptor beta chains were all obtained from the same sample, sequenced in a study of cytomegalovirus exposure and HLA in healthy donors. A multiplex PCR was run with 60 Vbeta primers and 13 Jbeta primers. The table came from immunoSEQ multiplex PCR; TCRdb's copy has only in-frame clones and leaves some out. The repertoire holds tens of thousands of clones, roughly 80% seen once, with 6.2% in the top ten. Sequencing was done on a sample of PBMCs. Receptors originate from a woman between 50 and 59 years old in good health and CMV-seropositive.

This clone showed up just a few times. The chain employs TRBV19 and TRBJ2-5; 9 nucleotides agree with TRBD2. J gave up 0 bases and V 3 bases, and 5 bases lay outside the gene matches. The germline gives CDR1 LNHDA, CDR2 SQIVND (reference sequence). The CDR3 contains 16 residues. The CDR3 is CASSMGGRAYQETQYF. The DNA for the CDR3 is TGTGCCAGTAGTATGGGCGGGAGGGCTTACCAAGAGACCCAGTACTTC.

V gene TRBV18 combines with J gene TRBJ1-1; 7 nucleotides agree with TRBD1. The CDR3 has 14 amino acids. Per the germline V gene, CDR1 is KGHSH and CDR2 is LQKENI. The junction had 6 bases not matched to a gene; V was cut back by 4 bases and J by 4 bases. Here the CDR3 DNA reads TGTGCCAGCTCACGACAGGGTAGTTCCACTGAAGCTTTCTTT. It codes for CASSRQGSSTEAFF.

Many counts were recorded for this clone. The chain uses TRBV7-6 and TRBJ2-7; 9 positions agree with TRBD1. The CDR3 is 15 residues long. Germline CDR1 reads SGHVS; CDR2 reads FNYEAQ. Unmatched junction bases numbered 11, after V lost 4 bases and J lost 7 bases. The CDR3 sequence is CASSSQLQGAREQYF. CDR3 in DNA: TGTGCCAGCAGCTCACAGCTACAGGGGGCACGGGAGCAGTACTTC.

The chain employs TRBV29-1 and TRBJ1-2, with 8 bases lining up with TRBD1. The CDR3 is 14 residues long. CDR1 and CDR2 from the germline V gene are SQVTM and ANQGSEA. CDR3 sequence: CVGGTGDTNYGYTF. In nucleotides, the CDR3 is TGCGTGGGGGGGACAGGAGATACTAACTATGGCTACACCTTC.

This clone appeared a few times. This chain joins TRBV6-1 and TRBJ2-2; 7 nucleotides agree with TRBD2. Germline loops: CDR1 MNHNS, CDR2 SASEGT. The J segment lost 0 bases and the V segment lost 6 bases, leaving 4 bases of the junction unmatched. The CDR3 loop spans 15 amino acids. For the CDR3, the DNA is TGTGCCAGCAGCGCTAGCGGCGCGAACACCGGGGAGCTGTTTTTT. This codes for CASSASGANTGELFF.

Notes on this clone: The sample holds other DNA sequences that translate to the same CDR3. The V and J genes are TRBV28 and TRBJ1-3, with TRBD1 matching over 8 bases. This CDR3 comprises 15 residues. The germline V gene encodes CDR1 MDHEN and CDR2 SYDVKM. With 4 bases clipped from V and 2 bases from J, the junction kept 4 bases outside the gene matches. As DNA, the CDR3 is TGTGCCAGCAGTTCGCAGGGGGCCCCTGGAAACACCATATATTTT. Its translation: CASSSQGAPGNTIYF.

The chain employs TRBV10-1 and TRBJ2-7; TRBD2 agrees at 11 bases. V was clipped by 0 bases and J by 6 bases; unmatched bases: 7. This CDR3 is built from 16 residues. Germline-derived CDR1 and CDR2 are WNHNN and SYGVQD (reference sequence). CDR3 region: CASSESPRLAGSEQYF. The CDR3 region has the DNA TGCGCCAGCAGTGAGTCGCCCCGACTAGCGGGAAGCGAGCAGTACTTC.

This clone has a single count. The genes are TRBV28 and TRBJ2-1; no definite D call. There are 11 residues in the CDR3. The germline V and J ends were trimmed by 8 bases and 7 bases, with 9 bases remaining between them. CDR1 MDHEN and CDR2 SYDVKM come from the germline V gene. The CDR3 nucleotides are TGTGCCAGCGGCACCAGGAATGAGCAGTTCTTC. Translating it yields CASGTRNEQFF.

This clone was detected only once. This chain uses TRBV6-5 with TRBJ2-5; 9 bases agree with TRBD1. The CDR3 loop spans 13 amino acids. Germline CDR1 MNHEY, CDR2 SVGAGI. The junction had 6 bases not matched to a gene; V was cut back by 8 bases and J by 5 bases. The chain's CDR3 is CASRDRVGETQYF. The CDR3 coding sequence is TGTGCCAGCCGGGACAGGGTGGGTGAGACCCAGTACTTC.

This sequence joins TRBV28 and TRBJ1-4, with TRBD1 matching over 7 bases. The CDR3 spans 16 residues. J lost 3 bases, V lost 5 bases, and 9 bases had no gene match. Germline CDR1 MDHEN, CDR2 SYDVKM. This CDR3 reads CASSPAPGGSNEKLFF. In DNA form, the CDR3 reads TGTGCCAGCAGTCCAGCCCCAGGGGGGTCTAATGAAAAACTGTTTTTT.

The rearrangement uses TRBV2 and TRBJ2-1; a possible D gene is TRBD2 (5 bases). Germline V gene data show CDR1 as SNHLY and CDR2 as FYNNEI. The CDR3 is made up of 12 amino acids. Trimming took off 4 bases at V and 9 bases at J, with 10 bases between the two ends. The CDR3 DNA sequence: TGTGCCAGCAGTGGATCCAGCGGTGAGCAGTTCTTC. Translating gives CASSGSSGEQFF.

V and J are TRBV6-1 and TRBJ2-7, with 7 bases lining up with TRBD1. CDR3 length: 11 residues. Germline V gene data show CDR1 as MNHNS and CDR2 as SASEGT. V trimming: 1 base; J trimming: 12 bases; junction bases outside the gene matches: 3. For the CDR3, the DNA is TGTGCCAGCAGTGAAGAGGGGACAGCGTACTTC. This translates into CASSEEGTAYF.

The V and J genes are TRBV9 and TRBJ2-1, with 9 bases fitting TRBD2. The V segment lost 1 base and the J segment 0 bases; nucleotides outside the gene matches: 11. Germline V lookup: CDR1 SGDLS, CDR2 YYNGEE. The CDR3 is made up of 19 amino acids. CDR3 in DNA: TGTGCCAGCAGCGTATCGGCTAGCGGGGCCTTCAGCTCCTACAATGAGCAGTTCTTC. Translated: CASSVSASGAFSSYNEQFF.

The rearrangement links TRBV30 to TRBJ1-2; D may be TRBD1 (6 bases). The CDR3 has 16 amino acids. V was trimmed by 0 bases and J by 0 bases, leaving 14 bases between them. The germline V gene encodes CDR1 GTSNPN and CDR2 SVGIG (reference sequence). The CDR3 nucleotides read TGTGCCTGGAGTGTGGACAGTCTATTAGCTAACTATGGCTACACCTTC. It codes for CAWSVDSLLANYGYTF.

This rearrangement joins TRBV19 to TRBJ2-7, with TRBD2 matching 8 bases. V lost 6 bases and J lost 2; bases outside the gene matches: 12. The CDR3 totals 16 residues. In germline, CDR1 is LNHDA, CDR2 SQIVND (reference sequence). The CDR3 bases are TGTGCCAGTAGGCAATCGAGCGGGAGTAGCGCCTACGAGCAGTACTTC. Translating it yields CASRQSSGSSAYEQYF.

The chain couples TRBV11-2 to TRBJ2-2, with 10 bases matching TRBD1. This CDR3 comprises 15 residues. In germline, CDR1 is SGHAT, CDR2 FQNNGV. With V trimmed by 5 bases and J by 1 base, 1 base remained unmatched. The CDR3: CASSRDRGNTGELFF. The CDR3 DNA reads TGTGCCAGCAGCCGGGACAGGGGGAACACCGGGGAGCTGTTTTTT.

This clone appeared a single time. This chain links TRBV5-1 with TRBJ1-1; 8 bases agree with TRBD1. CDR1 SGHRS and CDR2 YFSETQ come from the germline V gene. The CDR3 totals 17 residues. V was pared by 0 bases and J by 3 bases, with 10 bases of the junction left unmatched. Here the CDR3 DNA reads TGCGCCAGCAGCTTGGTCCCGGACAGGGTGGTTTACACTGAAGCTTTCTTT. Translation gives CASSLVPDRVVYTEAFF.

This chain uses TRBV5-1 with TRBJ2-4; D gene unclear. The CDR3 covers 15 residues. V was shortened by 0 bases and J by 2 bases, with 9 bases between the two germline ends. CDR1 and CDR2 (germline): SGHRS, YFSETQ. CDR3: CASSLGHTTKNIQYF. CDR3 in DNA: TGCGCCAGCAGCTTGGGGCACACTACCAAAAACATTCAGTACTTC. Full variable domain (rest looked up from reference TRBV5-1 and TRBJ2-4): KAGVTQTPRYLIKTRGQQVTLSCSPISGHRSVSWYQQTPGQGLQFLFEYFSETQRNKGNFPGRFSGRQFSNSRSEMNVSTLELGDSALYLCASSLGHTTKNIQYFGAGTRLSVL.

The chain combines TRBV6-5 with TRBJ1-1, with D perhaps TRBD1 (6 bases). Per the germline V gene, CDR1 is MNHEY and CDR2 is SVGAGI. Deletions cut 0 bases from V and 5 bases from J, with 10 bases between. CDR3 length: 14 residues. The CDR3 protein is CASSYSNQGTEAFF. The CDR3 bases are TGTGCCAGCAGTTACTCGAACCAGGGGACTGAAGCTTTCTTT.

The rearrangement links TRBV27 to TRBJ2-1; D is unresolved. Germline lookup yields CDR1 MNHEY and CDR2 SMNVEV (reference sequence). The CDR3 extends over 13 amino acids. Deletions cut 3 bases from V and 6 bases from J, with 9 bases between. The DNA of the CDR3 is TGTGCCAGCAGTTTGAGTCGAGGCAATGAGCAGTTCTTC. It specifies CASSLSRGNEQFF.

The rearrangement joins TRBV6-1 to TRBJ1-2; perhaps TRBD1 as D (5 bases). Germline V CDR1 and CDR2: MNHNS, SASEGT. The CDR3 covers 13 residues. V lost 5 bases to trimming and J lost 3 bases, with 10 bases between them. DNA of the CDR3: TGTGCCAGCAGTTATGGGGCAGACTATGGCTACACCTTC. Amino acid sequence: CASSYGADYGYTF.